Presented here are 15 T cell receptor beta chains from one specimen sequenced in a study of blood T cell repertoires in COVID-19. Sequencing used immunoSEQ multiplex PCR; TCRdb keeps in-frame clones, though not all of them. The sample carries 300,000 or so clones, 86% recorded once. Sequencing used PBMCs or T cells enriched from blood (not recorded which). The receptors were sampled from a woman in her thirties or forties with acute COVID-19.

V is TRBV11-3 and J is TRBJ2-1; TRBD2 matches 8 bases. V dropped 1 base and J dropped 7; count of bases not matched to a gene: 6. The CDR3 loop spans 15 amino acids. The germline CDR1 and CDR2 sequences are SGHNT and YENEEA. The CDR3 reads CASSLGSGSKNEQFF. The DNA of the CDR3 is TGTGCCAGCAGCTTAGGGAGCGGGAGCAAAAATGAGCAGTTCTTC. The whole variable domain, filled in from reference TRBV11-3 and TRBJ2-1, reads EAGVVQSPRYKIIEKKQPVAFWCNPISGHNTLYWYLQNLGQGPELLIRYENEEAVDDSQLPKDRFSAERLKGVDSTLKIQPAELGDSAVYLCASSLGSGSKNEQFFGPGTRLTVL.

The chain couples TRBV19 to TRBJ2-3; TRBD1 aligns across 9 bases. The V segment lost 9 bases and the J segment 0 bases; nucleotides outside the gene matches: 4. The germline CDR1 and CDR2 sequences are LNHDA and SQIVND (reference sequence). The CDR3 contains 14 residues. CDR3 sequence reads: CASKQGASTDTQYF. In DNA form, the CDR3 reads TGTGCCAGCAAACAGGGGGCCAGCACAGATACGCAGTATTTT.

V and J are TRBV21-1 and TRBJ1-6; TRBD1 is taken as the D call from the table, unchecked against the DNA. TRBV21-1 corresponds to a pseudogene. The CDR3 extends over 17 amino acids. The CDR3 loop is CASSKWGRGPRNSPLHF. The CDR3 bases are TGTGCCAGCAGCAAATGGGGCAGGGGGCCGCGGAATTCACCCCTCCACTTT.

This rearrangement joins TRBV11-2 to TRBJ2-7; 7 bases align to TRBD1. With V trimmed by 7 bases and J by 3 bases, 9 bases remained unmatched. The germline V gene has CDR1 SGHAT and CDR2 FQNNGV. The CDR3 loop spans 14 amino acids. CDR3 amino acids: CASIPGTDRYEQYF. CDR3 bases: TGTGCCAGCATCCCAGGGACAGATCGCTACGAGCAGTACTTC.

V usage is TRBV5-4 and J usage is TRBJ2-7; 7 positions match TRBD1. The CDR3 loop spans 14 amino acids. Germline assignment: CDR1 SGHNT and CDR2 YYREEE (reference sequence). The V gene end was trimmed by 3 bases and the J gene end by 4 bases; junction bases not matched to a gene: 7. In DNA, the CDR3 is TGTGCCAGCAGCTCTAACAGGGGACAATACGAGCAGTACTTC. Protein sequence: CASSSNRGQYEQYF.

The CDR3 is CASSSLQGPRYTF. The CDR3 DNA sequence: TGTGCCAGCAGTTCTCTACAGGGGCCCCGCTACACCTTC. The chain uses TRBV28 and TRBJ1-2; 7 bases are a match to TRBD1. J gave up 9 bases and V 4 bases, and 8 bases lay outside the gene matches. The CDR3 sequence is 13 residues long. Germline V lookup: CDR1 MDHEN, CDR2 SYDVKM.

V gene TRBV4-1 combines with J gene TRBJ2-3, with 9 positions matching TRBD2. CDR1 is MGHRA and CDR2 is YSYEKL in the germline V gene. The V segment lost 1 base and the J segment 0 bases; nucleotides outside the gene matches: 8. This CDR3 region has 18 residues. In DNA form, the CDR3 reads TGCGCCAGCAGCCAAGGGATAGCGGGGGTAGCTAGCACAGATACGCAGTATTTT. Translation gives CASSQGIAGVASTDTQYF.

J is TRBJ1-2 and V is TRBV2; D gene unclear. V shed 6 bases and J shed 2 bases, with 7 bases lying between them. The CDR3 totals 12 residues. CDR1 is SNHLY and CDR2 is FYNNEI in the germline V gene. DNA for the CDR3: TGTGCCAGCAGCTGGGCGAACTATGGCTACACCTTC. Translating gives CASSWANYGYTF. Together with reference TRBV2 and TRBJ1-2, the CDR3 gives the full variable domain: EPEVTQTPSHQVTQMGQEVILRCVPISNHLYFYWYRQILGQKVEFLVSFYNNEISEKSEIFDDQFSVERPDGSNFTLKIRSTKLEDSAMYFCASSWANYGYTFGSGTRLTVV.

This clone was recorded a few times. The J gene is TRBJ1-6, the V gene TRBV7-8; D remains unclear. Trimming cost V 0 bases and J 7 bases, with 7 bases left between them. Germline V gene sequence: CDR1 SGHVS, CDR2 FQNEAQ. This CDR3 is built from 14 residues. The CDR3 DNA sequence: TGTGCCAGCAGCTTAGCTGGGCCGAATTCACCCCTCCACTTT. It codes for CASSLAGPNSPLHF.

The J gene is TRBJ2-7, the V gene TRBV18; TRBD2 matches at 7 bases. This CDR3 has 15 amino acids. Trimming removed 1 base from V and 3 bases from J; junction bases left unmatched: 6. Germline CDR1 KGHSH, CDR2 LQKENI. CDR3 in amino acids: CASSPRGGVGYEQYF. The CDR3 region has the DNA TGTGCCAGCTCACCACGGGGAGGGGTGGGCTACGAGCAGTACTTC.

The chain uses TRBV5-1 and TRBJ1-3; 8 nucleotides match TRBD1. The CDR3 spans 16 residues. The V gene's germline CDR1 is SGHRS and CDR2 YFSETQ. V was clipped by 0 bases and J by 3 bases; unmatched bases: 5. Here the CDR3 reads CASSLAQGALGNTIYF. The CDR3 bases are TGCGCCAGCAGCTTGGCGCAGGGGGCGCTTGGAAACACCATATATTTT.

The gene calls are TRBV4-3 and TRBJ1-3, with unresolved D. This CDR3 is 15 amino acids long. CDR1 LGHNA and CDR2 YSLEER come from the germline V gene. V lost 4 bases and J 0 bases, leaving 10 bases between the germline ends. The CDR3 sequence: CASSRDLFSGNTIYF. The CDR3 nucleotides are TGCGCCAGCAGCCGAGACTTGTTCTCTGGAAACACCATATATTTT.

The genes are TRBV9 and TRBJ2-7; D gene ambiguous. This CDR3 comprises 15 residues. The V and J ends lost 3 bases and 7 bases respectively, with 20 bases between them. Germline lookup yields CDR1 SGDLS and CDR2 YYNGEE. The CDR3 DNA reads TGTGCCAGCAGCGCCCGGGTTAAAAGATTACGGGAGCAGTACTTC. Residues: CASSARVKRLREQYF.

V and J are TRBV9 and TRBJ2-5; D is perhaps TRBD2 (6 bases). This CDR3 region has 17 residues. Germline V gene lookup returns CDR1 SGDLS and CDR2 YYNGEE. V was shortened by 0 bases and J by 6 bases, with 21 bases between the two germline ends. The CDR3 bases are TGTGCCAGCAGCGTAGACATAGTCGGAAGGGAGGCGAAGACCCAGTACTTC. It encodes CASSVDIVGREAKTQYF.

The chain joins TRBV5-1 to TRBJ2-7, with D possibly TRBD2 on 6 matching bases. The germline V and J ends were trimmed by 1 base and 3 bases, with 14 bases remaining between them. CDR1 and CDR2 (germline): SGHRS, YFSETQ. The CDR3 consists of 15 residues. The CDR3: CASSLMEGPFYEQYF. The CDR3 DNA follows: TGCGCCAGCAGCTTGATGGAGGGGCCGTTCTACGAGCAGTACTTC.